This T cell receptor (beta chain) stems from a study of CD8+ T cells in alopecia areata. Extracted RNA was reverse transcribed, and the resulting cDNA served as sequencing template. Profiling relied on immunoSEQ multiplex PCR, and the TCRdb table lists in-frame clones only, not all of them. The sample shows 160,000 or so clones, under 60% of them seen only once. As to this clone: The same CDR3 is also encoded by other DNA sequences in this sample.

The specimen comprised CD8+ T cells sorted from blood, sampled at week 0. This clonotype was obtained from a human donor with alopecia areata.

The CDR3 region has the DNA TGTGCCTGGAGTGTGGGTTACGAGCAGTACTTC. This encodes CAWSVGYEQYF. The rearrangement joins TRBV30 to TRBJ2-7; D not certain. The germline CDR1 and CDR2 sequences are GTSNPN and SVGIG (reference sequence). V shed 0 bases and J shed 4 bases, with 4 bases lying between them. This CDR3 has 11 residues. Complete variable domain (other parts from reference TRBV30 and TRBJ2-7): SQTIHQWPATLVQPVGSPLSLECTVEGTSNPNLYWYRQAAGRGLQLLFYSVGIGQISSEVPQNLSASRPQDRQFILSSKKLLLSDSGFYLCAWSVGYEQYFGPGTRLTVT.